This T cell receptor (beta chain) was sequenced in a study of blood T cell repertoires in COVID-19. On the study more broadly: PBMCs, B-cell-depleted T cells, or T cells were the source of the cDNA or gDNA that made up the material.

Original processing notes: Counts of nucleated cells, estimated from reference gene primer amplification, were obtained. Only in-frame clones appear in the TCRdb table, and some are missing; sequencing was by immunoSEQ multiplex PCR. Clone size and V and J calls were adopted from that table, with D and trimming inferred from the DNA. The data contain around 200,000 clones, about 82% of them seen just once; the ten biggest clones take up around 6%. Individuals drawn from around 25 US areas were roughly 18 to 95 years old. The CDR3 length is 14 residues. Trimming pared 7 bases from V and 0 bases from J, leaving 12 bases between. Germline-derived CDR1 and CDR2 are KGHSH and LQKENI.

The chain uses TRBV18 and TRBJ1-1; D might be TRBD1 (6 bases). The origin of this receptor is a man aged 35 to 55 with acute COVID-19. The sequenced material came from PBMCs or T cells enriched from blood (not recorded which). This CDR3 reads CASYNRVLNTEAFF. CDR3 DNA sequence: TGTGCCAGCTATAACAGGGTACTGAACACTGAAGCTTTCTTT.